This T cell receptor beta chain stems from a study of cytomegalovirus exposure and HLA in healthy donors (dated by TCRdb to about 2017). General notes on the study: An earlier analysis of several hundred of the donors reported roughly 300 Gb of sequence data and 117 million unique TCR beta sequences obtained from roughly 180 million T cells. An early release covering just under 650 HLA-typed donors comprised approximately 300 gigabases of sequencing data and around 80 million unique TCR sequences. Of the 300 to 500 genotyped donors, over 80% were placed in the genetic ancestry cluster associated with self-reported Caucasian donors. The aim of the study was to test whether cataloging public T cell receptors could identify signatures of past pathogen exposure. The study profiled the T cell repertoires of hundreds of subjects by immunosequencing and related them to cytomegalovirus serostatus. A separate validation cohort of roughly 110 different subjects was used in addition to the approximately 700-subject first cohort. High-throughput TCR immunosequencing, statistical association of individual TCRs with disease status, and machine learning were combined to predict cytomegalovirus infection status. A later analysis re-analyzed previously published TCR beta repertoires from approximately 700 donors and added high-resolution HLA genotyping to study TCR occurrence patterns. Rather than drawing on any new phenotypic data, the later analysis identified candidate immune exposures from TCR beta sequences and the way those sequences occurred across donors. In an earlier analysis of about 590 of the donors, high-throughput TCR beta sequencing was used to judge whether each TCR beta V gene segment behaved as functional or pseudogenic. Donor age, sex, ethnicity and CMV serostatus were compiled alongside the repertoire data. Genome-wide SNP genotypes for about three fifths of the roughly 700 donors were used in a later genetic analysis, which treated that subset as a discovery cohort. All discovery cohort repertoires had been generated on a single sequencing platform. Both class I and class II loci were covered by HLA typing, at four-digit resolution. Typing coverage varied by locus: roughly 629-640 donors for A, B, C, DRB1 and DQB1; approximately 520 for DQA1; nearly 610 for DPA1; around 450 for DPB1. Five DR-DQ haplotypes were handled as single units for association and clustering, since linkage in the cohort was strong. Across about 380 genotyped donors of the cohort, an average of approximately 240,000 unique TCR beta nucleotide sequences per donor were sequenced, and approximately 17% of those sequences were non-productive. What the authors observed across the whole study: It was suggested by the authors that the approach could potentially be generalized to other disease states and immunological phenotypes. A cluster of highly shared sequence variants was judged likely to represent a technical artifact of the sequencing pipeline. In a later genetic analysis, fewer N-insertions in productive TCRs were reported among donors in an Asian-associated ancestry cluster than the roughly 640-donor mean. The study gave a list of 150 to 200 TCR beta chains associated with cytomegalovirus. A later analysis found that TCR association rates varied across HLA loci, with DRB1 alleles showing the most associated TCRs and HLA-C alleles the fewest. The earlier analysis of about 600 of the donors excluded some 15 rarely observed V segments, including chromosome 9 orphons, because counts were too low. Most TCR sequences were seen in very few donors, while some public TCRs were found in many individuals. Presence/absence analyses assumed roughly uniform sequencing depth across donors, an assumption that may not hold. Correlated functional status among segregating V segments might be attributable to linkage disequilibrium, but an unknown experimental factor could not be ruled out. Because HLA typing was unavailable for some donors at each locus, only the typed subset was used in association tests. In vitro tests confirmed that three of the cytomegalovirus-associated TCR beta chains recognize cytomegalovirus antigens. This cohort had only TCR beta chains sequenced, and the lack of alpha or paired-chain data limited which features could be detected. A further reported finding was that TCR beta sequences accurately predicted the HLA-A and HLA-B alleles for most subjects in the first cohort. According to a later analysis, most CMV-associated TCR beta chains appeared to be HLA-restricted, and the HLA associations seemed to be driven largely by CMV exposure. Specific HLA alleles were associated with more than 15,000 TCR beta sequences at a false discovery rate of 0.05 in a later analysis. In a later analysis, HLA-associated TCR beta chains were found to be more clonally expanded and to have lower generation probabilities than equally common non-associated chains. Several of the top co-occurrence clusters appeared to be linked to parvovirus B19, influenza, CMV and Epstein-Barr virus, according to a later analysis. For the cohort, immune exposure information was limited to CMV serostatus. In both the original and validation cohorts, the classifier was reported to diagnose cytomegalovirus status with high specificity and sensitivity. Broadly in line with IMGT annotations, most TCR beta V segments showed up in productive rearrangements about 90% or about 30% of the time in an earlier analysis of 450 to 750 of the donors. An association between a missense DCLRE1C variant and V-gene and J-gene trimming of TCR beta chains was found in a later genetic analysis and replicated in an independent cohort. When HLA alleles, especially DR and DQ, strongly co-occurred, attributing TCR associations to individual alleles was difficult.

With respect to this clone: Its antigen is unknown. No much larger clonotype is one base removed from it; base qualities were not supplied.

Library construction relied on the immunoSEQ multiplex PCR assay. For the multiplex PCR, a mixture combining 60 forward primers for TCR Vbeta segments and 13 reverse primers for TCR Jbeta segments was used. The CDR3 region of rearranged TCR beta genes was amplified from genomic DNA with a multiplex PCR assay. On the Illumina HiSeq System, the amplified TCR beta libraries were sequenced as 87-base-pair reads. Processing in the source paper ran as follows. Across the 500 to 700 repertoires, a later analysis counted tens of millions of unique TCR beta chains, roughly 11 million of which were shared by at least two donors. Raw reads were error-corrected and collapsed into unique sequences by a nearest-neighbor algorithm in which closely related sequences were merged to remove PCR and sequencing errors. V, D and J gene segments were assigned by aligning CDR3 sequences to IMGT reference sequences. For a sequence to be retained, a match of at least six nucleotides was required to both a V gene segment and a J gene segment. A rearrangement was called productive if the CDR3 had no stop codons and remained in frame with V and J, and every other rearrangement was called non-productive. CDR3 was defined by IMGT convention, running from the second conserved V-encoded cysteine to the conserved J-encoded phenylalanine. The earlier analysis of about 590 of the donors excluded sequences that lacked an unambiguous match to a single V gene segment. An earlier analysis of 450 to 650 of the donors called V segments functional above 56.7% productive rearrangements and segregating when the between-donor standard deviation exceeded 5%. A statistical classification framework was built to diagnose cytomegalovirus status from the catalog of TCR beta chain sequences. In a later analysis, V and J genes were assigned by comparing TCR nucleotide sequences against IMGT/GENE-DB human TR gene sequences. Using the TCRdist pipeline, a later analysis assigned CDR3 sequences along with most-parsimonious VDJ recombination scenarios. In a later analysis, every TCR beta chain was defined by the combination of its CDR3 amino acid sequence and its V-gene family, and reads without a unique V-gene family were dropped. In a later analysis, 450 to 600 highly shared, low-generation-probability nucleotide sequences were removed to address suspected cross-contamination and a sequencing artifact. For each public chain, a later analysis derived a clonal expansion index from normalized ranks of inferred template counts within each repertoire. In a later analysis, generation probabilities were computed with a VDJ recombination model fitted to out-of-frame rearrangements, and the resulting probabilities were checked against IGoR. In a later analysis, hypergeometric tests were used to score TCR-TCR, TCR-HLA and TCR-CMV co-occurrence, with a repertoire-size bias correction applied to TCR pairs. False discovery rates were estimated in a later analysis by permuting HLA or CMV assignments 20 times. In a later analysis, co-occurring TCRs were grouped using DBSCAN, and TCRdist sequence similarity was added for clustering within HLA-allele-positive subsets. For co-occurrence clustering, repertoires with fewer than 30,000 or more than 120,000 public chains were excluded, along with 4 to 6 repertoires with anomalous nucleotide sharing. The clones in this table, taken by TCRdb from immuneACCESS, are in-frame only. Not every clone is retained; where verified, under half of the shortfall comes from an unresolved V gene, and the cause of the rest is unknown. Clone size and the V and J calls come from that table; the DNA yielded D and trimming. In all, the sample holds 150,000 to 200,000 clones, and 70% to 80% of those were seen once. The ten largest clones capture less than 2.5% of the sample.

The cohort consisted of fewer than 700 healthy bone marrow donors. All cohort members were sampled while nominally healthy, although unrecorded immune exposures were likely present. The donor tested CMV seronegative, placing the donor among the 350 or so seronegative members of the cohort. Each donor provided a peripheral blood sample, and peripheral blood mononuclear cells were used for TCR beta sequencing. Genomic DNA was extracted from the blood cell samples with the Qiagen DNeasy Blood Extraction Kit. The specimen was PBMCs. The TCR comes from a woman in her fifties or sixties in good health and CMV-seronegative.

The sequence in DNA is TGTGCCAGCAGCGTAGACTACGCGAGCGCCAACAATGAGCAGTTCTTC. Translation gives CASSVDYASANNEQFF. The receptor chain draws on TRBV9 and TRBJ2-1; the D segment cannot be called with confidence. The CDR3 measures 16 amino acids from cysteine to phenylalanine. CDR3 DNA only is kept here, 48 bases in frame from base 1. CDR1 SGDLS and CDR2 YYNGEE are derived from the germline V gene. V lost 0 bases and J lost 5 bases; the stretch between them is 15 bases long.